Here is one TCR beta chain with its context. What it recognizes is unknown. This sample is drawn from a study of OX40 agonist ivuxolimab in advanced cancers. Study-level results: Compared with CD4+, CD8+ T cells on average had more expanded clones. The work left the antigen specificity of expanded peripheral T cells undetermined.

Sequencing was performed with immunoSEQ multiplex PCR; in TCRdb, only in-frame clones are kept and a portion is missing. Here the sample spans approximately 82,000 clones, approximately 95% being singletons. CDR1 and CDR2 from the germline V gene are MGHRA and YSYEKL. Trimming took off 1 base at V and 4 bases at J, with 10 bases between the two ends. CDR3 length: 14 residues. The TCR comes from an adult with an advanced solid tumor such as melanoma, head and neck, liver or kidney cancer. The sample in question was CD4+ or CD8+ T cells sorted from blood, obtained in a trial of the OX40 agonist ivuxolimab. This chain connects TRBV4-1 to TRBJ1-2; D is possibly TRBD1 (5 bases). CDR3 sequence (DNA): TGCGCCAGCAGCCAAGTTGACAGCGGCTATGGCTACACCTTC. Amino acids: CASSQVDSGYGYTF.